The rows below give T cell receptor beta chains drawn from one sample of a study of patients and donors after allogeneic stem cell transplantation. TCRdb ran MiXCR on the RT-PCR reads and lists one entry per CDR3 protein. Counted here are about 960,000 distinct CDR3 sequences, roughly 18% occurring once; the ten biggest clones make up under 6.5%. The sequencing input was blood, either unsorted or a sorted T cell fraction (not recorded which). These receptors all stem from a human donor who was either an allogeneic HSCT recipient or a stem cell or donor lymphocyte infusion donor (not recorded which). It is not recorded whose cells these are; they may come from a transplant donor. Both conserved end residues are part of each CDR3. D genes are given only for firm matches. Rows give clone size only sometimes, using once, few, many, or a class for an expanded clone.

CASSLGTQPQHF | TGTGCCAGCAGTTTGGGGACTCAGCCCCAGCATTTT | 12 | TRBV12-3/TRBV12-4 | many | - | TRBJ1-5
CASSPRVSGHGYTF | TGTGCCAGCAGTCCCCGGGTCTCCGGGCATGGCTACACCTTC | 14 | TRBV6-1 | - | - | TRBJ1-2
CASSFGARGDTQYF | TGTGCCAGCAGCTTCGGAGCCCGGGGAGATACGCAGTATTTT | 14 | TRBV7-3 | - | - | TRBJ2-3
CASSLVDRVDGQPQHF | TGTGCCAGCAGCTTGGTCGACAGGGTAGACGGACAGCCCCAGCATTTT | 16 | TRBV5-8 | few | TRBD1 | TRBJ1-5
CSVSPASGGTEAFF | TGCAGCGTTTCCCCCGCTTCGGGGGGCACTGAAGCTTTCTTT | 14 | TRBV29-1 | few | - | TRBJ1-1
CSARASGQGNSPLHF | TGCAGTGCTAGGGCCTCAGGACAGGGTAATTCACCCCTCCACTTT | 15 | TRBV20-1 | many | TRBD1 | TRBJ1-6
CASSSSGQGAIDTQYF | TGTGCCAGCAGCTCCAGCGGGCAGGGGGCTATAGATACGCAGTATTTT | 16 | TRBV21-1 | - | - | TRBJ2-3
CASGNSGVRNEQYF | TGTGCCAGCGGCAACTCGGGGGTGAGAAACGAGCAGTACTTC | 14 | TRBV6-2/TRBV6-3 | - | - | TRBJ2-7
CASSYSGTGMHNSPLHF | TGTGCCAGCAGCTATTCCGGGACAGGGATGCATAATTCACCCCTCCACTTT | 17 | TRBV12-3/TRBV12-4 | - | TRBD1 | TRBJ1-6
CASSERGQGQGAREQYF | TGTGCCAGCAGTGAAAGGGGTCAGGGACAGGGGGCCCGCGAGCAGTACTTC | 17 | TRBV2 | - | TRBD1 | TRBJ2-7
CASSLTDRTYEQYF | TGTGCCAGCAGCTTAACGGACAGGACCTACGAGCAGTACTTC | 14 | TRBV7-8 | many | TRBD1 | TRBJ2-7
CAISPGTYDGQYF | TGTGCCATCAGCCCCGGGACTTACGATGGGCAGTATTTT | 13 | TRBV10-3 | - | - | TRBJ2-3
CAISGSRATETQYF | TGTGCCATCAGTGGGAGTCGGGCCACGGAGACCCAGTACTTC | 14 | TRBV10-3 | few | - | TRBJ2-5
CASSSTGFLDNEQFF | TGCGCCAGCAGCTCAACAGGGTTCCTTGACAATGAGCAGTTCTTC | 15 | TRBV5-1 | few | - | TRBJ2-1
CASSLPSYQPQHF | TGTGCCAGCAGTTTACCATCATATCAGCCCCAGCATTTT | 13 | TRBV12-3/TRBV12-4 | - | - | TRBJ1-5
CSVESPGTGEYNEQFF | TGCAGCGTTGAAAGCCCCGGGACAGGGGAATACAATGAGCAGTTCTTC | 16 | TRBV29-1 | few | TRBD1 | TRBJ2-1